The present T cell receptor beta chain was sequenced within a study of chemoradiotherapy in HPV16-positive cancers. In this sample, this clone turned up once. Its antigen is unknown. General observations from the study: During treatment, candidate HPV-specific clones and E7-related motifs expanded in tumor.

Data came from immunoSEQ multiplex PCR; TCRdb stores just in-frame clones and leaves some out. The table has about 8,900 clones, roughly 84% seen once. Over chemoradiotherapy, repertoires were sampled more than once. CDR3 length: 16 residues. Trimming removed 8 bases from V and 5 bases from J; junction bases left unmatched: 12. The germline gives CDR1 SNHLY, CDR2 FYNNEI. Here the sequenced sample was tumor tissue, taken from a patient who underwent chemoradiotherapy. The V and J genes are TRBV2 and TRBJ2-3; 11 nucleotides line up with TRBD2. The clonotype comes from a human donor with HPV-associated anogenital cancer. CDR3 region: CASGTISGRAGDTQYF. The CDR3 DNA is TGTGCCAGCGGGACGATTAGCGGGAGGGCTGGAGATACGCAGTATTTT.